This TCR beta chain was sequenced for a study of CD8 T cells in Susac syndrome. Germline values: CDR1 MNHEY, CDR2 SMNVEV (reference sequence). This CDR3 is built from 13 residues. V was trimmed by 3 bases and J by 0 bases, leaving 6 bases between them. With random hexamers, reverse transcription was performed on about 0.45 to 1 ug of RNA. Amplification of TCR beta CDR3 across 54 Vbeta and 13 Jbeta was performed with immunoSEQ multiplex PCR. MiXCR was run by TCRdb on the immunoSEQ multiplex PCR reads, yielding one entry per CDR3 protein. This table has about 120,000 distinct CDR3 sequences, about nine tenths appearing once. CD8+ and CD4+ T cells taken from blood had their TCR beta sequenced.

This sequence joins TRBV27 and TRBJ2-7, with D uncertain. Source material: CD4+ T cells from PBMCs. The clonotype comes from a human donor in good health. In DNA, the CDR3 is TGTGCCAGCAGTTTGAGCCTCTCCTACGAGCAGTACTTC. Translated: CASSLSLSYEQYF.